This TCR beta chain appears in the sequencing data of a study of T cell responses to AZD1222 COVID-19 vaccine. Trimming pared 3 bases from V and 0 bases from J, leaving 19 bases between. The CDR3 consists of 18 residues. CDR1 is SGHRS and CDR2 is YFSETQ in the germline V gene. Clones were read by immunoSEQ multiplex PCR, and TCRdb kept only the in-frame ones, dropping some. Among roughly 70,000 clones listed, about four fifths were seen once. The TCR was taken from an adult in good health. The sample consisted of peripheral blood, taken on day 0 of MenACWY control vaccination. V gene TRBV5-1 combines with J gene TRBJ1-3; D perhaps matches TRBD1 (6 bases). CDR3 residues: CASSWGHQGPSSGNTIYF. The CDR3 DNA follows: TGCGCCAGCAGCTGGGGACACCAGGGACCTTCCTCTGGAAACACCATATATTTT.